These 9 T cell receptor beta chains were sequenced from one sample in a study of CD8+ T cells in alopecia areata. Extracted RNA was reverse transcribed, and the resulting cDNA served as sequencing template. TCRdb's copy holds only in-frame clones and misses some; the assay was immunoSEQ multiplex PCR. The sample yields over 150,000 clones, 45% to 70% seen once. The specimen was CD8+ T cells sorted from blood. The source of these receptors is a human donor in good health.

In this sample, this clone turned up a few times. This chain links TRBV5-6 with TRBJ1-2; D is perhaps TRBD1 (6 bases). V lost 0 bases and J 4 bases, leaving 7 bases between the germline ends. CDR3 length: 13 residues. CDR1 and CDR2 from the germline V gene are SGHDT and YYEEEE. CDR3 in amino acids: CASSLGQVYGYTF. The CDR3 nucleotides read TGTGCCAGCAGCTTGGGACAGGTCTATGGCTACACCTTC.

This clone turned up a few times. The junction and the germline gene differ at one end; a read error may be behind it. The chain links TRBV5-1 to TRBJ1-1; D gene uncertain. Germline values: CDR1 SGHRS, CDR2 YFSETQ. The CDR3 extends over 12 amino acids. The CDR3 loop is CASSFTQTLKVF. The CDR3 DNA reads TGCGCCAGCAGCTTCACCCAGACCTTGAAAGTCTTT.

This clone has only a few counts. The V call is TRBV29-1, the J call TRBJ2-7, with a tentative D call TRBD1 (6 bases). The germline V gene encodes CDR1 SQVTM and CDR2 ANQGSEA. The V end lost 5 bases, the J end lost 3 bases, and 14 bases lay between the germline ends. This CDR3 region has 13 residues. The CDR3 nucleotides are TGCAGCGTTAATCAGGGGTCGTACTACGAGCAGTACTTC. Translated, it gives CSVNQGSYYEQYF.

This clone was seen only a few times. The rearrangement joins TRBV29-1 to TRBJ2-1, with TRBD2 matching over 9 bases. Looked up from germline, CDR1 is SQVTM and CDR2 is ANQGSEA. The J segment lost 6 bases and the V segment lost 3 bases, leaving 3 bases of the junction unmatched. The CDR3 totals 13 residues. The CDR3 sequence: CSVEVRGGNEQFF. In DNA form, the CDR3 reads TGCAGCGTTGAGGTGCGGGGGGGCAATGAGCAGTTCTTC.

V usage is TRBV2 and J usage is TRBJ2-1; D may be TRBD1 (5 bases). V was shortened by 6 bases and J by 4 bases, with 10 bases between the two germline ends. Germline CDR1 is SNHLY and CDR2 is FYNNEI. The CDR3 is 13 residues long. Here the CDR3 reads CASRGHTYNEQFF. CDR3 coding DNA: TGTGCCAGCAGAGGACATACGTACAATGAGCAGTTCTTC. Supplemented by reference TRBV2 and TRBJ2-1, the full variable domain reads EPEVTQTPSHQVTQMGQEVILRCVPISNHLYFYWYRQILGQKVEFLVSFYNNEISEKSEIFDDQFSVERPDGSNFTLKIRSTKLEDSAMYFCASRGHTYNEQFFGPGTRLTVL.

The gene calls are TRBV7-9 and TRBJ2-7; D might be TRBD1 or TRBD2, each matching 5 bases. The CDR3 runs to 14 residues. From germline, CDR1 is SEHNR and CDR2 FQNEAQ (reference sequence). V dropped 1 base and J dropped 4 bases, with 11 bases sitting between them. DNA for the CDR3: TGTGCCAGCAGCTTAGGGGGGACGGATTACGAGCAGTACTTC. Translation gives CASSLGGTDYEQYF.

This CDR3 reads CATSRETGAHEKLFF. Here the CDR3 DNA reads TGTGCCACCAGCAGAGAAACAGGGGCTCATGAAAAACTGTTTTTT. V gene TRBV15 combines with J gene TRBJ1-4; 7 bases line up with TRBD1. Germline CDR1 is LNHNV and CDR2 is YYDKDF (reference sequence). The CDR3 spans 15 residues. The junction had 4 bases not matched to a gene; V was cut back by 0 bases and J by 6 bases.

This clone was counted between two and nine times. The chain has TRBV18 and TRBJ2-1, with a tentative D call TRBD2 (5 bases). The CDR3 sequence is 17 residues long. V lost 3 bases and J lost 2, with 17 bases in between. Looked up from germline, CDR1 is KGHSH and CDR2 is LQKENI. In DNA, the CDR3 is TGTGCCAGCTCACCCTTAGGAGAGCGGTTAACCTACAATGAGCAGTTCTTC. This codes for CASSPLGERLTYNEQFF.

CDR3 sequence: CAWSGTGTAGNTIYF. The CDR3 DNA is TGTGCCTGGTCGGGGACCGGGACAGCTGGAAACACCATATATTTT. V gene TRBV30 combines with J gene TRBJ1-3, with 7 bases aligning to TRBD1. CDR1 is GTSNPN, CDR2 SVGIG, per germline (reference sequence). V trimming: 5 bases; J trimming: 2 bases; junction bases outside the gene matches: 9. The CDR3 covers 15 residues.